This TCR beta chain originates from a study of PD-L1 blockade in urothelial cancer. For the study at large: Analyzed time points were 3 weeks (second dose) and 6 weeks after therapy began. Across blood samples, T cells had a median count of 141,255.

Spiked synthetic TCR analogs estimated absolute template abundance per PCR. Using immunoSEQ multiplex PCR, the repertoire was profiled, and TCRdb retains in-frame clones only, with some absent. The data contain 90,000 to 100,000 clones, 90% of them seen just once; the ten biggest clones take up under 2%. CDR1 and CDR2 from the germline V gene are WSHSY and SAAADI. With 6 bases removed from V and 6 bases from J, the gap between germline ends came to 8 bases. The CDR3 contains 12 residues. The time point is: pretreatment peripheral blood. This sequence joins TRBV10-2 and TRBJ2-2; D gene ambiguous. This clonotype originated in a man in his 60s with urothelial cancer. Sequenced material: PBMCs, taken around atezolizumab (anti-PD-L1) treatment. The chain's CDR3 is CASRLSAGELFF. The CDR3 nucleotides read TGCGCCAGCAGGTTGAGCGCCGGGGAGCTGTTTTTT.